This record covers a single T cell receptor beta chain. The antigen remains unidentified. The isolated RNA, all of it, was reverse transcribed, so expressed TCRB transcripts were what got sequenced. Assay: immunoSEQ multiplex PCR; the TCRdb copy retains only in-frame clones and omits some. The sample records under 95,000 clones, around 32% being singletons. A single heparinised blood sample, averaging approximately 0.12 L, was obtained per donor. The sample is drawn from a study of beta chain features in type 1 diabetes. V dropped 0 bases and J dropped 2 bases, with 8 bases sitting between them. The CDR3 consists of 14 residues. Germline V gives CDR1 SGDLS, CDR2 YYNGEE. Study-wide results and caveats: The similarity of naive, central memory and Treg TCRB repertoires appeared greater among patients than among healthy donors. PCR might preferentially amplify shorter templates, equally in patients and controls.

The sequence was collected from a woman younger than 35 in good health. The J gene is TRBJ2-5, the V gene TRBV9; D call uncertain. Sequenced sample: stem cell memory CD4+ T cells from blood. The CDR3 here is CASSVGAKQETQYF. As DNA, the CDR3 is TGTGCCAGCAGCGTAGGGGCCAAACAAGAGACCCAGTACTTC.